This T cell receptor (beta chain) was observed in a study of T cells in Graves' hyperthyroidism and ophthalmopathy. Researchers took RNA transcripts and amplified the TCR beta CDR3 regions from them. HTBI primers drove first-round RT-PCR of the TCR CDR3. TCRdb recomputed calls from the multiplex PCR reads with MiXCR, one row per CDR3 protein. The sample carries over 550,000 distinct CDR3 sequences, 16% recorded once. The CDR3 loop spans 17 amino acids. The V segment lost 5 bases and the J segment 9 bases; nucleotides outside the gene matches: 12. Germline-derived CDR1 and CDR2 are SEHNR and FQNEAQ (reference sequence). Notes on the study in general: Onset of ophthalmopathy came a median around 6.2 months after the model predicted it. A model of 13 V-J pairs discriminated ophthalmopathy from stable hyperthyroidism.

This clonotype has only a few counts. What it binds is unknown. This chain links TRBV7-9 with TRBJ2-2, with TRBD2 matching over 13 bases. Sequenced: blood. This clonotype was obtained from a woman under 30 with Graves' hyperthyroidism. The CDR3, as DNA: TGTGCCAGCAGCCCCAAGGGACTAGCGGGAAGGGTGCGGGAGCTGTTTTTT. It encodes CASSPKGLAGRVRELFF. Variable domain in full (rest from reference TRBV7-9 and TRBJ2-2): DTGVSQNPRHKITKRGQNVTFRCDPISEHNRLYWYRQTLGQGPEFLTYFQNEAQLEKSRLLSDRFSAERPKGSFSTLEIQRTEQGDSAMYLCASSPKGLAGRVRELFFGEGSRLTVL.